The 24 T cell receptor beta chains listed next were all sequenced from one sample in a study of T cell responses to AZD1222 COVID-19 vaccine. This table comes from immunoSEQ multiplex PCR, and its TCRdb copy is limited to in-frame clones, with some not included. The table records about 110,000 clones, approximately 90% of them present only once. The specimen comprised peripheral blood, sampled on day 0 of AZD1222 vaccination. The receptor source for this set is an adult in good health.

CDR3 region: CATSLGQINEKLFF. The CDR3 region has the DNA TGTGCCACCAGCCTGGGACAGATCAATGAAAAACTGTTTTTT. The chain links TRBV15 to TRBJ1-4; 7 bases match TRBD1. Germline V gene lookup returns CDR1 LNHNV and CDR2 YYDKDF (reference sequence). Losses at the gene ends were 5 bases for V and 5 bases for J; bases not matched to a gene: 5. There are 14 residues in the CDR3. The full variable domain, its missing parts supplied by reference TRBV15 and TRBJ1-4, is DAMVIQNPRYQVTQFGKPVTLSCSQTLNHNVMYWYQQKSSQAPKLLFHYYDKDFNNEADTPDNFQSRRPNTSFCFLDIRSPGLGDTAMYLCATSLGQINEKLFFGSGTQLSVL.

V usage is TRBV24-1 and J usage is TRBJ2-1; TRBD1 matches at 9 bases. Germline V gene data show CDR1 as KGHDR and CDR2 as SFDVKD. The junction had 3 bases not matched to a gene; V was cut back by 9 bases and J by 4 bases. This CDR3 comprises 13 residues. The CDR3 sequence: CATAGTGYNEQFF. CDR3 sequence (DNA): TGTGCCACCGCCGGGACAGGGTACAATGAGCAGTTCTTC.

The chain recombines TRBV2 with TRBJ1-5, with TRBD1 matching 7 bases. Losses at the gene ends were 7 bases for V and 5 bases for J; bases not matched to a gene: 5. This CDR3 has 13 amino acids. The germline CDR1 and CDR2 sequences are SNHLY and FYNNEI. The CDR3 bases are TGTGCCAGCACCGTCGACAGGGATCAGCCCCAGCATTTT. Encoded protein: CASTVDRDQPQHF.

The chain recombines TRBV25-1 with TRBJ2-1, with 12 bases aligning to TRBD2. V was clipped by 4 bases and J by 5 bases; unmatched bases: 3. The CDR3 length is 15 residues. CDR1 MGHDK and CDR2 SYGVNS come from the germline V gene. In DNA, the CDR3 is TGTGCCAGCAGTGGTACTAGCGGGGGGCACAATGAGCAGTTCTTC. Its protein is CASSGTSGGHNEQFF. The full variable domain, with the rest looked up from reference TRBV25-1 and TRBJ2-1, is EADIYQTPRYLVIGTGKKITLECSQTMGHDKMYWYQQDPGMELHLIHYSYGVNSTEKGDLSSESTVSRIRTEHFPLTLESARPSHTSQYLCASSGTSGGHNEQFFGPGTRLTVL.

The CDR3 DNA sequence: TGTGCCAGCAGTGAAGCCTCGGCAGGGGGGTCTAACTATGGCTACACCTTC. Protein sequence: CASSEASAGGSNYGYTF. This chain uses TRBV6-1 with TRBJ1-2; TRBD1 agrees at 7 bases. The J segment lost 0 bases and the V segment lost 0 bases, leaving 7 bases of the junction unmatched. Germline lookup yields CDR1 MNHNS and CDR2 SASEGT. The CDR3 is 17 residues long.

DNA for the CDR3: TGTGCCAGCAGCTTGGGAGGGGGCGGGAACACTGAAGCTTTCTTT. The encoded protein is CASSLGGGGNTEAFF. The chain is built from TRBV7-9 and TRBJ1-1, with 7 positions matching TRBD1. Germline V CDR1 and CDR2: SEHNR, FQNEAQ (reference sequence). V dropped 3 bases and J dropped 1; count of bases not matched to a gene: 5. The CDR3 has 15 residues.

The chain combines TRBV5-1 with TRBJ1-2; TRBD1 matches at 12 bases. This CDR3 comprises 14 residues. J was trimmed by 8 bases and V by 3 bases; bases with no gene match: 5. The germline V gene has CDR1 SGHRS and CDR2 YFSETQ. Written as DNA, the CDR3 is TGCGCCAGCAGCTCGGGACAGGGGGCGTTCGGCTACACCTTC. Its protein is CASSSGQGAFGYTF.

The gene calls are TRBV6-5 and TRBJ2-1, with TRBD2 identical over 12 bases. With 6 bases clipped from V and 15 bases from J, the junction kept 6 bases outside the gene matches. This CDR3 is built from 12 residues. CDR1 MNHEY and CDR2 SVGAGI come from the germline V gene. DNA for the CDR3: TGTGCCAGCAGAGGACTAGCGGGACCGCGGTTCTTC. This codes for CASRGLAGPRFF.

The CDR3 loop reads CATSIQGNQPQHF. The DNA of the CDR3 is TGTGCCACCAGCATACAGGGTAATCAGCCCCAGCATTTT. The gene calls are TRBV15 and TRBJ1-5, with D perhaps matching TRBD1 (6 bases). V shed 4 bases and J shed 4 bases, with 8 bases lying between them. The CDR3 has 13 residues. CDR1 LNHNV and CDR2 YYDKDF come from the germline V gene (reference sequence).

The rearrangement joins TRBV7-9 to TRBJ2-7; D tentatively reads TRBD1 or TRBD2 (5 bases each). Trimming took off 4 bases at V and 2 bases at J, with 9 bases between the two ends. Germline V gene sequence: CDR1 SEHNR, CDR2 FQNEAQ (reference sequence). This CDR3 is built from 13 residues. CDR3 DNA: TGTGCCAGCAGCTCCGGGGCGACCTACGAGCAGTACTTC. Protein product: CASSSGATYEQYF.

This rearrangement joins TRBV11-2 to TRBJ1-1, with D possibly TRBD1 on 5 matching bases. There are 17 residues in the CDR3. V was clipped by 0 bases and J by 3 bases, with 17 bases between them. CDR1 and CDR2 (germline): SGHAT, FQNNGV. CDR3 sequence: CASSLDPVWQGDTEAFF. The DNA for the CDR3 is TGTGCCAGCAGCTTAGATCCTGTGTGGCAGGGTGACACTGAAGCTTTCTTT.

This clone is a singleton in its sample. For the CDR3, the DNA is TGTGCCAGCAGCCAACGTCCCGGGACAGGGGACCCTGCCTATGGCTACACCTTC. Protein sequence: CASSQRPGTGDPAYGYTF. This rearrangement joins TRBV14 to TRBJ1-2, with 10 bases fitting TRBD1. The germline V gene encodes CDR1 SGHDN and CDR2 FVKESK. V gave up 2 bases and J gave up 4 bases; unmatched junction bases: 13. There are 18 residues in the CDR3.

The rearrangement uses TRBV7-8 and TRBJ2-1; D might be TRBD1 (5 bases). V was pared by 5 bases and J by 10 bases, with 15 bases between. CDR3 length: 13 amino acids. Germline V gene lookup returns CDR1 SGHVS and CDR2 FQNEAQ. The CDR3 region is CASSPFRGFEQFF. The CDR3 DNA is TGTGCCAGCAGCCCCTTTAGGGGATTCGAGCAGTTCTTC.

This chain uses TRBV7-2 with TRBJ1-1; TRBD1 is a possible D gene (6 bases). This CDR3 contains 14 residues. V was pared by 5 bases and J by 5 bases, with 15 bases between. The germline gives CDR1 SGHTA, CDR2 FQGNSA. In DNA, the CDR3 is TGTGCCAGCAGCCCCCAAGGGGGAGTAACTGAAGCTTTCTTT. Protein: CASSPQGGVTEAFF.

The table lists this clone with a count of one. The chain is built from TRBV5-1 and TRBJ1-2; 7 bases match TRBD1. This CDR3 comprises 13 residues. V lost 4 bases, J lost 6 bases, and 6 bases stayed unmatched. Germline CDR1 is SGHRS and CDR2 is YFSETQ. Written as DNA, the CDR3 is TGCGCCAGCAGCCTAATGACAGGGAATGGCTACACCTTC. Protein: CASSLMTGNGYTF.

This clone showed up just once. The chain uses TRBV4-1 and TRBJ2-3; D is undetermined. The CDR3 has 19 amino acids. Germline-derived CDR1 and CDR2 are MGHRA and YSYEKL. V dropped 0 bases and J dropped 2 bases, with 21 bases sitting between them. CDR3 in DNA: TGCGCCAGCAGCCAAGATCAATTTCGAGGACCTGAGCCCACAGATACGCAGTATTTT. This sequence encodes CASSQDQFRGPEPTDTQYF.

The V gene is TRBV6-5, the J gene TRBJ2-1, with D hard to call. The germline V gene has CDR1 MNHEY and CDR2 SVGAGI. The CDR3 loop spans 14 amino acids. V was pared by 7 bases and J by 7 bases, with 17 bases between. This chain's CDR3 is CASIPPLGLNEQFF. For the CDR3, the DNA is TGTGCCAGCATCCCGCCGCTAGGTTTAAATGAGCAGTTCTTC.

This chain joins TRBV18 and TRBJ1-2; 9 nucleotides match TRBD1. V shed 3 bases and J 3 bases; nucleotides not matched to a gene: 5. Germline V gene sequence: CDR1 KGHSH, CDR2 LQKENI. The CDR3 loop spans 15 amino acids. CDR3 region: CASSPGQGPDYGYTF. As DNA, the CDR3 is TGTGCCAGCTCACCGGGACAGGGACCTGACTATGGCTACACCTTC.

The genes are TRBV20-1 and TRBJ1-1, with D unresolved. The CDR3 loop spans 16 amino acids. CDR1 is DFQATT, CDR2 SNEGSKA, per germline (reference sequence). V was clipped by 3 bases and J by 2 bases, with 19 bases between them. The CDR3 is CSASRTLRSSNTEAFF. The DNA for the CDR3 is TGCAGTGCTAGTAGGACCCTTCGCTCCTCTAACACTGAAGCTTTCTTT.

The chain employs TRBV28 and TRBJ1-2, with a possible D match to TRBD1 (5 bases). Trimming left V 7 bases short and J 3 bases short, with 21 bases between. Per the germline V gene, CDR1 is MDHEN and CDR2 is SYDVKM. The CDR3 consists of 16 residues. The CDR3 here is CASTPLGGPEDYGYTF. The CDR3 DNA follows: TGTGCCAGCACTCCATTGGGGGGTCCAGAGGACTATGGCTACACCTTC.

The chain joins TRBV7-2 to TRBJ2-5, with unresolved D. Trimming cost V 6 bases and J 5 bases, with 16 bases left between them. The CDR3 runs 14 residues. Germline CDR1 reads SGHTA; CDR2 reads FQGNSA. The CDR3 coding sequence is TGTGCCAGCAGTCGCCCGTCCGAACGGGAGACCCAGTACTTC. Protein product: CASSRPSERETQYF.

This sequence joins TRBV7-9 and TRBJ1-2, with 7 bases that match TRBD1. The ends lost 0 bases at V and 1 base at J; junction bases unmatched: 2. Per the germline V gene, CDR1 is SEHNR and CDR2 is FQNEAQ (reference sequence). The CDR3 loop spans 15 amino acids. The CDR3 spells CASSLANRGNYGYTF. Here the CDR3 DNA reads TGTGCCAGCAGCTTAGCGAACAGGGGTAACTATGGCTACACCTTC.

This clone showed up just once. This chain connects TRBV11-1 to TRBJ2-7; D might be TRBD1 (6 bases). V gave up 2 bases and J gave up 5 bases, with 16 bases separating them. In germline, CDR1 is SGHAT, CDR2 FQDESV (reference sequence). This CDR3 is built from 15 residues. The CDR3 sequence is CASSLRQGMNNEQYF. The CDR3 DNA sequence: TGTGCCAGCAGCTTAAGGCAGGGGATGAACAACGAGCAGTACTTC.

The rearrangement uses TRBV10-1 and TRBJ2-3, with D perhaps assigned TRBD1 or TRBD2 (5 bases each). V was clipped by 4 bases and J by 9 bases, with 23 bases between them. The CDR3 has 16 residues. The V gene's germline CDR1 is WNHNN and CDR2 SYGVQD (reference sequence). The CDR3 nucleotides are TGCGCCAGCAGTGGGGGGACCGCGCTTTATGGGTGGACGCAGTATTTT. Its protein is CASSGGTALYGWTQYF.